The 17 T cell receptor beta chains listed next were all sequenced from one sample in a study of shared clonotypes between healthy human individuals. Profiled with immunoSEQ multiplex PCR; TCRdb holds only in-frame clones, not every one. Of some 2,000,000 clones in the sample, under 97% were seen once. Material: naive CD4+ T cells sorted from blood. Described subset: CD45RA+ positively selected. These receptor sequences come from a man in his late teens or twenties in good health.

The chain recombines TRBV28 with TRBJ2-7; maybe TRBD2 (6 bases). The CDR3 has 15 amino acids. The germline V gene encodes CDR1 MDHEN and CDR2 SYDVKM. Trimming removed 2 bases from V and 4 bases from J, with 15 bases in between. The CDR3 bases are TGTGCCAGCAGTTTAAGTTTGGGTGCGGGGTACGAGCAGTACTTC. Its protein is CASSLSLGAGYEQYF. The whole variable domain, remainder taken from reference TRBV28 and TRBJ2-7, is DVKVTQSSRYLVKRTGEKVFLECVQDMDHENMFWYRQDPGLGLRLIYFSYDVKMKEKGDIPEGYSVSREKKERFSLILESASTNQTSMYLCASSLSLGAGYEQYFGPGTRLTVT.

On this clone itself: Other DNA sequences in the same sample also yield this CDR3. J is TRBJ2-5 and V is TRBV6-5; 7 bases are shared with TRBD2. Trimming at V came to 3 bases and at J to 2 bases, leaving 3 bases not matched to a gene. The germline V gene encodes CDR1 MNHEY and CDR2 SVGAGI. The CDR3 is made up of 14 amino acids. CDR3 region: CASSYLAAQETQYF. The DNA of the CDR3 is TGTGCCAGCAGTTATCTAGCGGCACAAGAGACCCAGTACTTC.

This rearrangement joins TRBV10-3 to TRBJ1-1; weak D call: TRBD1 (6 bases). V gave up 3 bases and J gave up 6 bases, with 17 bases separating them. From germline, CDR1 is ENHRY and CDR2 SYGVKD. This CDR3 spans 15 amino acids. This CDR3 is CAISDGGGSDAEAFF. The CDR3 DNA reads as TGTGCCATCAGTGACGGGGGCGGGTCGGATGCTGAAGCTTTCTTT.

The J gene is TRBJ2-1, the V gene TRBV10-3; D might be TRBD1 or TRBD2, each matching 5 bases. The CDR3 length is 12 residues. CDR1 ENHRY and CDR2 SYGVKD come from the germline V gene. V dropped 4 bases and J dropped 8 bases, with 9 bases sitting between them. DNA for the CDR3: TGTGCCATCAGTGCGAGGGGACATGAGCAGTTCTTC. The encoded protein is CAISARGHEQFF.

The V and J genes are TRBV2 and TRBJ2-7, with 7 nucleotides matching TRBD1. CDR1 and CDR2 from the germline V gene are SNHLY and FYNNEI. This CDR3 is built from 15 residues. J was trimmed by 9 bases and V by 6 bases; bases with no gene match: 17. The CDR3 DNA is TGTGCCAGCAGCGCACCCCTACAGGGGCTCCCAGTGCAGTACTTC. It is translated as CASSAPLQGLPVQYF.

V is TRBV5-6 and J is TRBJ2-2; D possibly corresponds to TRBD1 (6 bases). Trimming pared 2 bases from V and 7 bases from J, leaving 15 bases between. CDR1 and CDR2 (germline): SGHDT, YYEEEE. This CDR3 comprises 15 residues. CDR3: CASSFRQGLGGELFF. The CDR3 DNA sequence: TGTGCCAGCAGCTTTCGGCAGGGGCTGGGCGGGGAGCTGTTTTTT.

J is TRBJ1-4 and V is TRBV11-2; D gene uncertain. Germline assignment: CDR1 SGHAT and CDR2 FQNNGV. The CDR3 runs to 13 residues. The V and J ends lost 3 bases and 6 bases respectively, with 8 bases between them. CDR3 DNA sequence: TGTGCCAGCAGCTTTCTGTTAGATGAAAAACTGTTTTTT. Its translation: CASSFLLDEKLFF.

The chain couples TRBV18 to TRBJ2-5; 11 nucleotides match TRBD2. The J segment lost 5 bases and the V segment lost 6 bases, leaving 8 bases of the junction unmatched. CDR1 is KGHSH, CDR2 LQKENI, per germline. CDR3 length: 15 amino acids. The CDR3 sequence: CASSPPVAGGETQYF. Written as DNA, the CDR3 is TGTGCCAGCTCCCCCCCGGTAGCGGGAGGGGAGACCCAGTACTTC.

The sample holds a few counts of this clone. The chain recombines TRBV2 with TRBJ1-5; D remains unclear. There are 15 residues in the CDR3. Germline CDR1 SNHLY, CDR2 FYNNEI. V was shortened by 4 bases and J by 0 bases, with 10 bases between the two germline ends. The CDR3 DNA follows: TGTGCCAGCAGTGCTGAGGGAAATAGCAATCAGCCCCAGCATTTT. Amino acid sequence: CASSAEGNSNQPQHF.

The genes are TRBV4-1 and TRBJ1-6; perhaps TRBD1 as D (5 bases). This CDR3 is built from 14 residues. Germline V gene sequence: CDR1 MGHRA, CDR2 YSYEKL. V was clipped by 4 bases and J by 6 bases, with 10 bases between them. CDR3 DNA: TGCGCCAGCAGCCTCCAGGGCGGTAATTCACCCCTCCACTTT. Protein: CASSLQGGNSPLHF.

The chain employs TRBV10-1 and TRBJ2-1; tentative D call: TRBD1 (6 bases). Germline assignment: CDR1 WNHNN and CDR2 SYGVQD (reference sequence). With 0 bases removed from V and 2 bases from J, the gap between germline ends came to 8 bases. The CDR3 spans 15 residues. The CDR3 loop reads CASSESTGTYNEQFF. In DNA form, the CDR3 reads TGCGCCAGCAGTGAGTCCACAGGGACCTACAATGAGCAGTTCTTC.

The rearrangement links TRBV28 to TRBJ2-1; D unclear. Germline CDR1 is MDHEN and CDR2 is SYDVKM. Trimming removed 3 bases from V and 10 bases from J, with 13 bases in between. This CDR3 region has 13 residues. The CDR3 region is CASSLVSLEEQFF. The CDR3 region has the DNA TGTGCCAGCAGTTTGGTCTCCCTTGAGGAGCAGTTCTTC.

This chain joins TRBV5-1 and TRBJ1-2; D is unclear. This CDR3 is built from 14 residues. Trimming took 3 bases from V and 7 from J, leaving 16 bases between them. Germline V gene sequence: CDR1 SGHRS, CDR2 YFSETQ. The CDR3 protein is CASSSSYVAAGYTF. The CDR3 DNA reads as TGCGCCAGCAGCTCTTCTTATGTGGCCGCTGGCTACACCTTC.

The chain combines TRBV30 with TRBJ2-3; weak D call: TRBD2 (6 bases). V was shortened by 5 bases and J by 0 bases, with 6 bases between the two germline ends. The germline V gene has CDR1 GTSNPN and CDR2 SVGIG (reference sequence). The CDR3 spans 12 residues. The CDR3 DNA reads TGTGCCTGGGCGGGGAGCACAGATACGCAGTATTTT. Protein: CAWAGSTDTQYF.

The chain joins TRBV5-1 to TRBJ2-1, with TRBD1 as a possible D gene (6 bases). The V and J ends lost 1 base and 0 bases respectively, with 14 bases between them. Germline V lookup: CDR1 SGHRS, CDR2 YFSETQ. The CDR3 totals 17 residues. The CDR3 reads CASSLRGSPRSYNEQFF. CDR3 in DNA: TGCGCCAGCAGCTTGAGGGGGTCTCCGCGCTCCTACAATGAGCAGTTCTTC.

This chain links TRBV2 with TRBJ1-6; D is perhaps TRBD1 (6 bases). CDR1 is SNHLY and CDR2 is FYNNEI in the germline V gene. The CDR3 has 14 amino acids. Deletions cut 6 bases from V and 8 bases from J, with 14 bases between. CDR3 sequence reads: CASSDRQVDSPLHF. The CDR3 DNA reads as TGTGCCAGCAGCGATAGACAGGTGGATTCACCCCTCCACTTT.

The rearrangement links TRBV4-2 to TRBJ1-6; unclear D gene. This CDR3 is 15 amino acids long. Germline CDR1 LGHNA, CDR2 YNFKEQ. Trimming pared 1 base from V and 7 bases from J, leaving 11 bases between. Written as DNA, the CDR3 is TGTGCCAGCAGCCAAGGTGTACAGCAGAATTCACCCCTCCACTTT. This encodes CASSQGVQQNSPLHF.